The entry below describes one TCR beta chain. No antigen is known for it. Base qualities are not provided; no much larger clone lies one nucleotide away. Library construction relied on PCR. The sequencer listed for this sample is 454 GS FLX Titanium. The public sequencing data were trimmed at Q25 with fastp and processed into clonotypes with MiXCR by TCRdb, which kept only in-frame beta chains. All rows with the same CDR3 protein become a single entry with the most common DNA and genes. This sample comprises over a thousand distinct CDR3 sequences, roughly 74% of them detected only once. Approximately 4.2% of the sample belongs to the ten largest clones. This entry belongs to a study of regulatory and conventional T cells in breast cancer (dated by TCRdb to about 2015). The CDR3, cysteine through phenylalanine, is 14 amino acids long. Of the read, only the CDR3 DNA is kept; its 42 bases are in frame from base 1. V loses 4 bases, J loses 3 bases, and the germline ends lie 12 bases apart. In the germline V gene, CDR1 corresponds to SGDLS and CDR2 to YYNGEE.

The rearranged segments are TRBV9 and TRBJ2-3; a tentative D call is TRBD2 (6 bases match). The sequence was collected from a male donor in good health. The sample taken for sequencing was regulatory T cells from blood. The DNA sequence is given as TGTGCCAGCAGCATTTACGGGGGTACAGATACGCAGTATTTT. This yields the protein CASSIYGGTDTQYF.